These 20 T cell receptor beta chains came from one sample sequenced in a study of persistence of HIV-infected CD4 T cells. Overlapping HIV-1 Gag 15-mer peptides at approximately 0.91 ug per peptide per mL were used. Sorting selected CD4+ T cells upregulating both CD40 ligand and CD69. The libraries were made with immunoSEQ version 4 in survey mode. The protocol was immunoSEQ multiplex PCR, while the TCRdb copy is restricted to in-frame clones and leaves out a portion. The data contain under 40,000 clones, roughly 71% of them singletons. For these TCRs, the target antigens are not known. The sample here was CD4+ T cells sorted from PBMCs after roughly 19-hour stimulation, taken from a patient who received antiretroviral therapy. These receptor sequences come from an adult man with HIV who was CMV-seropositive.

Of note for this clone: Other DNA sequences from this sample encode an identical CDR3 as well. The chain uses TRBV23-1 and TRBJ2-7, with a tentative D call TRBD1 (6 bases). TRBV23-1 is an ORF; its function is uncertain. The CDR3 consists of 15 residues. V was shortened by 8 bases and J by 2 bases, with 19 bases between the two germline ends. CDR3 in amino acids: CASLLGDTKTYEQYF. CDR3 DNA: TGCGCCAGCCTCCTGGGGGACACCAAGACCTACGAGCAGTACTTC.

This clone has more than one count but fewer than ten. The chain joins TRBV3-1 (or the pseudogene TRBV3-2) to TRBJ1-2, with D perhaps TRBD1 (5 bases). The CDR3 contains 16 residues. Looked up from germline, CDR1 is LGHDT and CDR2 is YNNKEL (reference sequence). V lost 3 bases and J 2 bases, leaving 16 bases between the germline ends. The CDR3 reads CASSHDRGLLNYGYTF. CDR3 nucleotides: TGTGCCAGCAGCCACGATCGGGGACTTCTAAACTATGGCTACACCTTC.

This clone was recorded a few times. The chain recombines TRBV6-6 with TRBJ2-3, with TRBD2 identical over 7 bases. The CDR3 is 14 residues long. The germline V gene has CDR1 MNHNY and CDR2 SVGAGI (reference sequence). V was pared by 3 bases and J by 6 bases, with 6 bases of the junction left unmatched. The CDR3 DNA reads TGTGCCAGCAGTTATCCAGGACTAGTGGATACGCAGTATTTT. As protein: CASSYPGLVDTQYF.

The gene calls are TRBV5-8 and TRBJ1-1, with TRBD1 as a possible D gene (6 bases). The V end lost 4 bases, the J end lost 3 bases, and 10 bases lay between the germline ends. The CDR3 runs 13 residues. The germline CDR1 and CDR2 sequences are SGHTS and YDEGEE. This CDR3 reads CASSVNRDTEAFF. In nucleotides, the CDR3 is TGTGCCAGCAGCGTCAACAGGGACACTGAAGCTTTCTTT.

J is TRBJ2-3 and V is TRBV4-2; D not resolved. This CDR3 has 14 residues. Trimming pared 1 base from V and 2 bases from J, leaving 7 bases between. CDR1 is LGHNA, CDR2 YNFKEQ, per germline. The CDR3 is CASSQGATTDTQYF. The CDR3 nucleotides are TGTGCCAGCAGCCAAGGGGCTACCACAGATACGCAGTATTTT.

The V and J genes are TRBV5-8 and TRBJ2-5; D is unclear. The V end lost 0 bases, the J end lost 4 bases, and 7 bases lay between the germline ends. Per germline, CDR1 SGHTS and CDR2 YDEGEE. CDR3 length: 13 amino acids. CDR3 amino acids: CASSLDSRETQYF. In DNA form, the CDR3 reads TGTGCCAGCAGCTTGGACAGTCGAGAGACCCAGTACTTC.

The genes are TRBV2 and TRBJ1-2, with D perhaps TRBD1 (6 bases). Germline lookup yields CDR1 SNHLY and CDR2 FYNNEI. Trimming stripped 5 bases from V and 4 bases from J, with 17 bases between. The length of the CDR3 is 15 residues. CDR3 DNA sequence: TGTGCCAGCAGTATGGGGGGCGGAACCCCCTATGGCTACACCTTC. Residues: CASSMGGGTPYGYTF.

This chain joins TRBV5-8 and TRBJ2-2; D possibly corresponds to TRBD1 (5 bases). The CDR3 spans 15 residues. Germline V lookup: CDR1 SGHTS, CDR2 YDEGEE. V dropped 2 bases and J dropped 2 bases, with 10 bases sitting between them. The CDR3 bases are TGTGCCAGCAGCTTAGGCCAGGGTAACACCGGGGAGCTGTTTTTT. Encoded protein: CASSLGQGNTGELFF.

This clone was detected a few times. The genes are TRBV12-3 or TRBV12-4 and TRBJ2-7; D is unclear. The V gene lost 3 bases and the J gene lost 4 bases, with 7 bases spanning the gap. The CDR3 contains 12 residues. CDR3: CASSLSNYEQYF. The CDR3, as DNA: TGTGCCAGCAGTTTGTCCAATTACGAGCAGTACTTC.

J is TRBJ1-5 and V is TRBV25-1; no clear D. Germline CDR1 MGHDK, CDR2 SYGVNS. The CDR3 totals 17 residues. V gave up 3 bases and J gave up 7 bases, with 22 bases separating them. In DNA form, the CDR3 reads TGTGCCAGCAGTGATCCCCCACCGGGCCCTTATTTCCAGCCCCAGCATTTT. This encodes CASSDPPPGPYFQPQHF. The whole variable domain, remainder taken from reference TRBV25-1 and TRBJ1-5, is EADIYQTPRYLVIGTGKKITLECSQTMGHDKMYWYQQDPGMELHLIHYSYGVNSTEKGDLSSESTVSRIRTEHFPLTLESARPSHTSQYLCASSDPPPGPYFQPQHFGDGTRLSIL.

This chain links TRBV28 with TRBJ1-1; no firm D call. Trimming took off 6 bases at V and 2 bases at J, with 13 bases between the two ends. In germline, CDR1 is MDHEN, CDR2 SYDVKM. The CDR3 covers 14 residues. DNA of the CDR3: TGTGCCAGCAGCCCCGGAGGAGATAACACTGAAGCTTTCTTT. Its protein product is CASSPGGDNTEAFF.

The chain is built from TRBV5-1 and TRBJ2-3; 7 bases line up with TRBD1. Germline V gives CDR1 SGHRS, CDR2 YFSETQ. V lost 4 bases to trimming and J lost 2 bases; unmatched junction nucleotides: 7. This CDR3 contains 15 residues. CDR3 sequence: CASSQGTANTDTQYF. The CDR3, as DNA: TGCGCCAGCAGCCAAGGGACAGCTAACACAGATACGCAGTATTTT.

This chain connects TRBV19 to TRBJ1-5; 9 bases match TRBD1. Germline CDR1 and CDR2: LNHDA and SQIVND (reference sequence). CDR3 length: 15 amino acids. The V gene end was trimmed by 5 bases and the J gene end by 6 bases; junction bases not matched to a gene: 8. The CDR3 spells CASSAGGTGFQPQHF. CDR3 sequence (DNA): TGTGCCAGTAGTGCAGGTGGGACAGGGTTTCAGCCCCAGCATTTT. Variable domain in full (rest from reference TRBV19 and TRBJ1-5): DGGITQSPKYLFRKEGQNVTLSCEQNLNHDAMYWYRQDPGQGLRLIYYSQIVNDFQKGDIAEGYSVSREKKESFPLTVTSAQKNPTAFYLCASSAGGTGFQPQHFGDGTRLSIL.

This CDR3 is CASSQESIRNQPQHF. The CDR3 DNA reads as TGCGCCAGCAGCCAAGAGTCCATCCGCAATCAGCCCCAGCATTTT. V usage is TRBV4-1 and J usage is TRBJ1-5; no clear D. Germline-derived CDR1 and CDR2 are MGHRA and YSYEKL. Trimming shortened V by 0 bases and J by 2 bases, and 8 bases separated the two germline ends. CDR3 size: 15 residues.

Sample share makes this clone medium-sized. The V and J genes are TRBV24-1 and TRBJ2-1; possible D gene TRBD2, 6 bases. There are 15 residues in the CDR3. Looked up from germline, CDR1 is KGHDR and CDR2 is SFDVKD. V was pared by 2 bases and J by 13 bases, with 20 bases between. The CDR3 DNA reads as TGTGCCACCAGTGATTCGGCGGGGATTACCCAGAAACAGTTCTTC. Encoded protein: CATSDSAGITQKQFF.

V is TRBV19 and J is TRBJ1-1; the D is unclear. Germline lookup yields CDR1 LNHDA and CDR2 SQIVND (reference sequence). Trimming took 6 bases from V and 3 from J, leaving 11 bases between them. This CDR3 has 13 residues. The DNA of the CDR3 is TGTGCCAGTAGAGGGCAGGCGTACACTGAAGCTTTCTTT. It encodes CASRGQAYTEAFF.

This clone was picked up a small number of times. The CDR3 bases are TGTGCCACCTCACATGAGGGGGCGATAGATACGCAGTATTTT. Protein sequence: CATSHEGAIDTQYF. This rearrangement joins TRBV19 to TRBJ2-3; 7 bases map to TRBD1. The CDR3 is 14 amino acids. The junction had 12 bases not matched to a gene; V was cut back by 10 bases and J by 5 bases. Germline CDR1 LNHDA, CDR2 SQIVND (reference sequence).

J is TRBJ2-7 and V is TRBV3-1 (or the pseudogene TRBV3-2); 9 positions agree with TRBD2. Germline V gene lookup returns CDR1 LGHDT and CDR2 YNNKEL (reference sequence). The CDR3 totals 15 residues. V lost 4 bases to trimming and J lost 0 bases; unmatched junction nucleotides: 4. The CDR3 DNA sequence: TGTGCCAGCAGCCCCCGCGGGGGGGCCTCCTACGAGCAGTACTTC. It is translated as CASSPRGGASYEQYF.

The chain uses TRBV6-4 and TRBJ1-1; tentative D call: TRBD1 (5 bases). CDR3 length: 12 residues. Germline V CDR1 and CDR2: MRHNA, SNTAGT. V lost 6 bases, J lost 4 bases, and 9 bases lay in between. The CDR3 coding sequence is TGTGCCAGCAGGGGCGGGGGCACTGAAGCTTTCTTT. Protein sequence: CASRGGGTEAFF.

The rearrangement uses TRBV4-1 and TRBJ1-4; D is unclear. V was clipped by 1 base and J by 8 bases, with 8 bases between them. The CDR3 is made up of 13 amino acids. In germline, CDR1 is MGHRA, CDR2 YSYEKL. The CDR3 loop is CASSQGPNEKLFF. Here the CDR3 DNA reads TGCGCCAGCAGCCAAGGGCCAAACGAAAAACTGTTTTTT.